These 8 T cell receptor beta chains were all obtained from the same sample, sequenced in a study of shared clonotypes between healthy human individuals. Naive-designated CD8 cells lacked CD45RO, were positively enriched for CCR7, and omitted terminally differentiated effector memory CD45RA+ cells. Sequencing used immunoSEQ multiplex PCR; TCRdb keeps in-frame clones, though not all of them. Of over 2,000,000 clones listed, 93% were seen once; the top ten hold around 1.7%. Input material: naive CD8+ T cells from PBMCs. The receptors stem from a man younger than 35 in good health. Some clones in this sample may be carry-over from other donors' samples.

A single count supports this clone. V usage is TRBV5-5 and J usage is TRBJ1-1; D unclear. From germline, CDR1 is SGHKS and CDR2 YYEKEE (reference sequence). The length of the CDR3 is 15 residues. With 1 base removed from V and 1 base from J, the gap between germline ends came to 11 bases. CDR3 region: CASSLTLGSNTEAFF. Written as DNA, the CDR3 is TGTGCCAGCAGCTTGACTTTGGGTTCGAACACTGAAGCTTTCTTT.

CDR3 DNA sequence: TGCAGCGTTGTGGGGGCCATCTCTGGGGCCAACGTCCTGACTTTC. This encodes CSVVGAISGANVLTF. The rearrangement uses TRBV29-1 and TRBJ2-6; D possibly corresponds to TRBD1 (6 bases). V was pared by 4 bases and J by 0 bases, with 10 bases between. CDR1 is SQVTM, CDR2 ANQGSEA, per germline. The CDR3 covers 15 residues.

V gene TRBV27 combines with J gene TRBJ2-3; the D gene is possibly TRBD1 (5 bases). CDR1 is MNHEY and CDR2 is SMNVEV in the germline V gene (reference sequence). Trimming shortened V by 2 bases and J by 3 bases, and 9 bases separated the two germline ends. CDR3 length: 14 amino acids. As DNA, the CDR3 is TGTGCCAGCAGTTTACCAGGGCTGACAGATACGCAGTATTTT. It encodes CASSLPGLTDTQYF.

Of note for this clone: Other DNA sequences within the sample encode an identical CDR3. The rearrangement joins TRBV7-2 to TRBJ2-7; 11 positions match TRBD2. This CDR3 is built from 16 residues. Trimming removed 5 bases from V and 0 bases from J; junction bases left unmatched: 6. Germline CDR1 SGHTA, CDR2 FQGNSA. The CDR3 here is CASSPLAGGPSYEQYF. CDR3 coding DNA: TGTGCCAGCAGCCCCTTAGCGGGAGGGCCCTCCTACGAGCAGTACTTC.

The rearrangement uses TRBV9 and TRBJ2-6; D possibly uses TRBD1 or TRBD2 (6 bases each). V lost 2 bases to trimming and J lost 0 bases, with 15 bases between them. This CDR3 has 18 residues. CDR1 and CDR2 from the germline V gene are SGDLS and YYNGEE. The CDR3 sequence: CASSVNVGGGSGANVLTF. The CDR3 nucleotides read TGTGCCAGCAGCGTCAATGTGGGGGGCGGCTCTGGGGCCAACGTCCTGACTTTC.

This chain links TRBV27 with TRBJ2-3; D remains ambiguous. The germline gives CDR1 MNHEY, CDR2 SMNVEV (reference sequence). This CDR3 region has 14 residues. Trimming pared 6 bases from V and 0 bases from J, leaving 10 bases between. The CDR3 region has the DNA TGTGCCAGCAGACGGCGGCAAAGCACAGATACGCAGTATTTT. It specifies CASRRRQSTDTQYF.

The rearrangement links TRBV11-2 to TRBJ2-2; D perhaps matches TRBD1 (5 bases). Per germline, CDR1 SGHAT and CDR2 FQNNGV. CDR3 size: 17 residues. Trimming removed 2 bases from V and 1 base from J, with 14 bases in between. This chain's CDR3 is CASSLSIRGVNTGELFF. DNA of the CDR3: TGTGCCAGCAGCTTAAGTATAAGGGGTGTGAACACCGGGGAGCTGTTTTTT.

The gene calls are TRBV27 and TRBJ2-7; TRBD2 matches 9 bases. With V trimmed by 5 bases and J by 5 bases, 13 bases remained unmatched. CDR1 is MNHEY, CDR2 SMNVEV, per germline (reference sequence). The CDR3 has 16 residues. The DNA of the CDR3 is TGTGCCAGCAGTAATTTAGCGGGAGAGGTAAACCACGAGCAGTACTTC. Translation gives CASSNLAGEVNHEQYF.